The T cell receptor (beta chain) under discussion was sequenced for a study of blood T cell repertoires in COVID-19. In the original analysis: By means of reference gene primer amplification, nucleated cell counts were estimated. The repertoire was sequenced with immunoSEQ multiplex PCR; TCRdb's copy has only in-frame clones and lacks some. That table furnishes V, J and clone size, whereas the DNA furnished D and trimming. The sample lists 10,000 or so clones; 60% to 75% were seen once. Seattle patients were enrolled while actively infected and followed longitudinally. Germline V gene data show CDR1 as KGHSH and CDR2 as LQKENI. CDR3 length equals 13 residues. V shed 0 bases and J shed 9 bases, with 6 bases lying between them.

The sequence was collected from a man aged 55 to 69 with COVID-19, enrolled during active disease. The sample was peripheral blood. This chain joins TRBV18 and TRBJ1-6; weak D call: TRBD1 (5 bases). This chain's CDR3 is CASSPPGGSPLHF. CDR3 DNA sequence: TGTGCCAGCTCACCACCGGGGGGTTCACCCCTCCACTTT.